Shown below are 25 T cell receptor beta chains from a single sample sequenced in a study of blood T cell repertoires in COVID-19. TCRdb's table, derived via immunoSEQ multiplex PCR, lists solely in-frame clones and lacks some. This repertoire shows roughly 300,000 clones, 88% found once; its top ten account for 9% to 9.5%. The sequenced sample consisted of peripheral blood. Receptors originate from a man aged 18-30 years with active or convalescent COVID-19.

The chain employs TRBV9 and TRBJ1-2, with D unclear. Trimming took 0 bases from V and 4 from J, leaving 22 bases between them. The CDR3 consists of 18 residues. The germline V gene encodes CDR1 SGDLS and CDR2 YYNGEE. The CDR3 sequence is CASSVAATLSEGGYGYTF. Here the CDR3 DNA reads TGTGCCAGCAGCGTAGCGGCGACTCTTTCCGAAGGTGGCTATGGCTACACCTTC.

The chain couples TRBV11-2 to TRBJ2-3; 8 bases align to TRBD2. The CDR3 extends over 17 amino acids. CDR1 and CDR2 (germline): SGHAT, FQNNGV. The trim removed 3 bases at V and 1 base at J, leaving 9 bases unmatched. This chain's CDR3 is CASSFKRGSMRTDTQYF. CDR3 sequence (DNA): TGTGCCAGCAGCTTCAAGCGGGGGTCTATGCGCACAGATACGCAGTATTTT.

This sequence joins TRBV7-9 and TRBJ1-2, with D uncertain. In germline, CDR1 is SEHNR, CDR2 FQNEAQ (reference sequence). This CDR3 region has 12 residues. The germline V and J ends were trimmed by 2 bases and 2 bases, with 3 bases remaining between them. In nucleotides, the CDR3 is TGTGCCAGCAGCTTACAGAACTATGGCTACACCTTC. It is translated as CASSLQNYGYTF.

The chain has TRBV6-4 and TRBJ1-2; 7 bases align to TRBD1. V lost 8 bases to trimming and J lost 6 bases; unmatched junction nucleotides: 9. Germline V gene data show CDR1 as MRHNA and CDR2 as SNTAGT. The CDR3 length is 13 residues. CDR3 in DNA: TGTGCCAGCTACAGGGGCCGGTGGGATGGCTACACCTTC. Encoded protein: CASYRGRWDGYTF.

The CDR3 coding sequence is TGTGCCAGCAGCTTAGCCCCGGACAGGTTCTCTGGAAACACCATATATTTT. It is translated as CASSLAPDRFSGNTIYF. J is TRBJ1-3 and V is TRBV7-2; 7 bases fit TRBD1. Germline trimming cut 0 bases from V and 0 bases from J; bases unmatched to any gene: 5. Germline V CDR1 and CDR2: SGHTA, FQGNSA. This CDR3 is built from 17 residues.

The chain uses TRBV6-5 and TRBJ2-1; D is perhaps TRBD1 (6 bases). Trimming cost V 5 bases and J 4 bases, with 9 bases left between them. Germline V gives CDR1 MNHEY, CDR2 SVGAGI. The CDR3 has 13 amino acids. CDR3 nucleotide sequence: TGTGCCAGCAGTCTCCAGGGGTACAATGAGCAGTTCTTC. This translates into CASSLQGYNEQFF.

The chain recombines TRBV27 with TRBJ1-1; a possible D gene is TRBD1 (6 bases). The CDR3 is 14 amino acids. V shed 7 bases and J shed 0 bases, with 12 bases lying between them. Germline CDR1 is MNHEY and CDR2 is SMNVEV (reference sequence). This CDR3 reads CASIGQQMNTEAFF. The CDR3 coding sequence is TGTGCCAGCATTGGACAGCAGATGAACACTGAAGCTTTCTTT.

The rearrangement links TRBV7-2 to TRBJ2-2; TRBD2 aligns across 15 bases. Germline V gene data show CDR1 as SGHTA and CDR2 as FQGNSA. Trimming cost V 7 bases and J 7 bases; bases outside gene matches: 16. There are 19 residues in the CDR3. CDR3 sequence: CASTKARGLAGGLHGELFF. CDR3 nucleotides: TGTGCCAGCACAAAGGCCAGGGGACTAGCGGGGGGCCTGCACGGGGAGCTGTTTTTT. Variable domain in full (rest from reference TRBV7-2 and TRBJ2-2): GAGVSQSPSNKVTEKGKDVELRCDPISGHTALYWYRQSLGQGLEFLIYFQGNSAPDKSGLPSDRFSAERTGGSVSTLTIQRTQQEDSAVYLCASTKARGLAGGLHGELFFGEGSRLTVL.

This chain links TRBV7-9 with TRBJ1-6; no reliable D call. The germline V gene has CDR1 SEHNR and CDR2 FQNEAQ (reference sequence). Trimming pared 2 bases from V and 8 bases from J, leaving 10 bases between. This CDR3 spans 14 amino acids. Written as DNA, the CDR3 is TGTGCCAGCAGCTTAACGGGTTCTGATTCACCCCTCCACTTT. It codes for CASSLTGSDSPLHF. The full variable domain, rest sourced from reference TRBV7-9 and TRBJ1-6, is DTGVSQNPRHKITKRGQNVTFRCDPISEHNRLYWYRQTLGQGPEFLTYFQNEAQLEKSRLLSDRFSAERPKGSFSTLEIQRTEQGDSAMYLCASSLTGSDSPLHFGNGTRLTVT.

The CDR3 DNA follows: TGTGCCACCAGCGGTAATGGGGAGTTCGGGTGGAACACTGAAGCTTTCTTT. Its translation: CATSGNGEFGWNTEAFF. This chain connects TRBV15 to TRBJ1-1; the D is unclear. Germline assignment: CDR1 LNHNV and CDR2 YYDKDF (reference sequence). The CDR3 totals 17 residues. The V end was cut by 5 bases, the J end by 1 base, with 20 bases between.

The chain carries TRBV10-3 and TRBJ2-3, with 11 bases identical to TRBD2. Germline lookup yields CDR1 ENHRY and CDR2 SYGVKD. CDR3 length: 18 amino acids. The ends lost 4 bases at V and 0 bases at J; junction bases unmatched: 9. The CDR3 spells CAISGGLAGGISTDTQYF. The CDR3 DNA is TGTGCCATCAGTGGCGGGCTAGCGGGGGGAATTAGCACAGATACGCAGTATTTT.

The rearrangement uses TRBV13 and TRBJ2-7; 7 nucleotides agree with TRBD2. Unmatched junction bases numbered 0, after V lost 0 bases and J lost 1 base. Germline V lookup: CDR1 PRHDT, CDR2 FYEKMQ (reference sequence). The CDR3 is 14 amino acids. The CDR3 nucleotides read TGTGCCAGCAGCTTAGGCGGGGGGTCCTACGAGCAGTACTTC. It specifies CASSLGGGSYEQYF.

Comment on this clone: Germline is not matched at one junction end, which may reflect a read error. V and J are TRBV6-6 and TRBJ1-2, with TRBD1 matching over 7 bases. CDR1 and CDR2 from the germline V gene are MNHNY and SVGAGI (reference sequence). This CDR3 comprises 11 residues. The CDR3 DNA is TGTGCCAGCAGTCCTCAGACAGGGCGCCACTTC. It yields the protein CASSPQTGRHF.

This chain joins TRBV6-6 and TRBJ1-6; tentative D call: TRBD1 (5 bases). This CDR3 comprises 15 residues. Germline loops: CDR1 MNHNY, CDR2 SVGAGI (reference sequence). V was cut by 6 bases and J by 4 bases, with 13 bases left in between. For the CDR3, the DNA is TGTGCCAGCAGCGCAGGGTCGGAGTATAATTCACCCCTCCACTTT. Protein sequence: CASSAGSEYNSPLHF.

The chain uses TRBV4-2 and TRBJ1-5; 9 bases are a match to TRBD1. Trimming took 1 base from V and 3 from J; bases not matched to a gene: 7. Looked up from germline, CDR1 is LGHNA and CDR2 is YNFKEQ. The CDR3 has 17 residues. The CDR3 coding sequence is TGTGCCAGCAGCCAAGCACAGGGGGCGCAGAACAATCAGCCCCAGCATTTT. Its translation is CASSQAQGAQNNQPQHF.

The genes are TRBV10-1 and TRBJ2-7; D remains ambiguous. The V end lost 0 bases, the J end lost 3 bases, and 9 bases lay between the germline ends. Germline CDR1 reads WNHNN; CDR2 reads SYGVQD (reference sequence). This CDR3 comprises 14 residues. CDR3 protein: CASSESGRNYEQYF. Here the CDR3 DNA reads TGCGCCAGCAGTGAGTCGGGCAGAAACTACGAGCAGTACTTC.

This clone is a singleton in its sample. The chain links TRBV3-1 (or the pseudogene TRBV3-2) to TRBJ2-7; D unclear. The CDR3 totals 15 residues. V was pared by 0 bases and J by 2 bases, with 11 bases between. The germline CDR1 and CDR2 sequences are LGHDT and YNNKEL (reference sequence). CDR3 in DNA: TGTGCCAGCAGCCAAGAGCCCCAGGAAACCTACGAGCAGTACTTC. Translated: CASSQEPQETYEQYF.

This chain joins TRBV2 and TRBJ1-1; D not resolved. Germline values: CDR1 SNHLY, CDR2 FYNNEI. With 3 bases removed from V and 2 bases from J, the gap between germline ends came to 16 bases. The length of the CDR3 is 16 residues. CDR3 nucleotides: TGTGCCAGCAGTGAGGACTTTCCCCGAGGTAACACTGAAGCTTTCTTT. Translating it yields CASSEDFPRGNTEAFF.

The gene calls are TRBV7-9 and TRBJ2-6; no reliable D call. This CDR3 region has 15 residues. Deletions cut 1 base from V and 2 bases from J, with 6 bases between. Germline lookup yields CDR1 SEHNR and CDR2 FQNEAQ (reference sequence). The CDR3, as DNA: TGTGCCAGCAGCTTAGTGACTGCTGGGGCCAACGTCCTGACTTTC. It codes for CASSLVTAGANVLTF.

This clone has just one count. This chain joins TRBV18 and TRBJ1-5; D gene ambiguous. Germline CDR1 reads KGHSH; CDR2 reads LQKENI. Trimming took 3 bases from V and 0 from J, leaving 18 bases between them. There are 18 residues in the CDR3. The CDR3 DNA reads as TGTGCCAGCTCACCCGGACTGGCGAGCCCTTATAGCAATCAGCCCCAGCATTTT. Amino acids: CASSPGLASPYSNQPQHF.

V and J are TRBV3-1 (or the pseudogene TRBV3-2) and TRBJ2-3; 8 bases are a match to TRBD2. The CDR3 contains 15 residues. V lost 4 bases to trimming and J lost 0 bases; unmatched junction nucleotides: 3. CDR1 LGHDT and CDR2 YNNKEL come from the germline V gene (reference sequence). The CDR3 here is CASSPGGTSTDTQYF. The CDR3 DNA sequence: TGTGCCAGCAGCCCGGGAGGGACTAGCACAGATACGCAGTATTTT.

V gene TRBV9 combines with J gene TRBJ1-2, with D possibly matching TRBD1 (5 bases). Germline-derived CDR1 and CDR2 are SGDLS and YYNGEE. V gave up 3 bases and J gave up 1 base, with 10 bases separating them. There are 14 residues in the CDR3. The CDR3 is CASSGRGFNYGYTF. CDR3 coding DNA: TGTGCCAGCAGCGGCCGGGGGTTTAACTATGGCTACACCTTC. Variable domain in full (rest from reference TRBV9 and TRBJ1-2): DSGVTQTPKHLITATGQRVTLRCSPRSGDLSVYWYQQSLDQGLQFLIQYYNGEERAKGNILERFSAQQFPDLHSELNLSSLELGDSALYFCASSGRGFNYGYTFGSGTRLTVV.

V usage is TRBV12-3 or TRBV12-4 and J usage is TRBJ1-2, with a weak D call TRBD1 (5 bases). This CDR3 has 13 amino acids. V was cut by 5 bases and J by 6 bases, with 13 bases left in between. CDR3 sequence (DNA): TGTGCCAGCAGTCCTCCCTGGGGCGATGGCTACACCTTC. It codes for CASSPPWGDGYTF.

The chain combines TRBV11-1 with TRBJ2-1, with a tentative D call TRBD1 (6 bases). The V end lost 4 bases, the J end lost 9 bases, and 13 bases lay between the germline ends. Germline CDR1 reads SGHAT; CDR2 reads FQDESV (reference sequence). The CDR3 consists of 13 residues. CDR3 sequence reads: CASSWDITIEQFF. As DNA, the CDR3 is TGTGCCAGCAGCTGGGACATTACTATTGAGCAGTTCTTC.

The genes are TRBV5-1 and TRBJ1-6; weak D call: TRBD1 (5 bases). The germline V gene has CDR1 SGHRS and CDR2 YFSETQ. The V end lost 0 bases, the J end lost 9 bases, and 16 bases lay between the germline ends. This CDR3 comprises 16 residues. The CDR3 here is CASSLGGRDSPSPLHF. The CDR3 nucleotides are TGCGCCAGCAGCTTGGGAGGCAGGGATAGTCCTTCACCCCTCCACTTT.